This T cell receptor beta chain came from a study of identical twins. TCRdb used MiXCR to reprocess the 5' RACE reads, holding one entry per CDR3 protein. Altogether about 190,000 distinct CDR3 sequences are present, 15% to 20% being singletons, with the ten largest covering 35% to 50%. Only a few counts were recorded for this clonotype. V was clipped by 8 bases and J by 7 bases, with 16 bases between them. The CDR3 is 13 amino acids. This same sample was also taken into another study, of T cells expressing NK-cell markers.

The sequencing input was CD8+ T cells sorted from blood. This TCR was recovered from a woman aged 18-29 years in good health. The V gene is TRBV12-3 or TRBV12-4, the J gene TRBJ2-3; D gene uncertain. CDR3 region: CASEAPSAYTQYF. CDR3 coding DNA: TGTGCCAGCGAGGCCCCGTCCGCGTATACGCAGTATTTT.